This is a list of T cell receptor beta chains from one sample in a study of cytomegalovirus exposure and HLA in healthy donors. Sequenced by immunoSEQ multiplex PCR; TCRdb stores in-frame clones only, minus some. Found here are roughly 150,000 clones, about 74% of them singletons; the top ten hold about 3.1%. The specimen was PBMCs. The source is a male donor in good health and CMV-seronegative. Both conserved end residues are part of each CDR3. The D gene is left open where the match is weak. Clone size, where shown, is once, few, many, or a class for clones that have expanded.

CDR3aa	CDR3nt	j_gene	v_gene	d_gene	abundance
CAIRGRVSSYEQYF	TGTGCCATCAGAGGGAGGGTTAGCTCCTACGAGCAGTACTTC	TRBJ2-7	TRBV10-3	TRBD2	NA
CASCLRTGDTEAFF	TGTGCCAGCTGCCTCCGGACAGGGGATACTGAAGCTTTCTTT	TRBJ1-1	TRBV18	TRBD1	NA
CASSANRGKLSEAFF	TGTGCCAGCAGCGCAAACAGGGGGAAGCTATCTGAAGCTTTCTTT	TRBJ1-1	TRBV7-2	TRBD1	NA
CASSLGRLNEKLFF	TGTGCCAGCAGCTTAGGCAGGCTTAATGAAAAACTGTTTTTT	TRBJ1-4	TRBV7-6	NA	NA
CASSSTRGPVTDTQYF	TGTGCCAGCAGCTCAACAAGGGGGCCCGTCACAGATACGCAGTATTTT	TRBJ2-3	TRBV11-1	TRBD1	NA
CASSPTGRENIQYF	TGTGCCAGCTCACCAACCGGTCGGGAAAACATTCAGTACTTC	TRBJ2-4	TRBV18	NA	NA
CASSLASGQKSGEQYF	TGCGCCAGCAGCTTGGCCAGTGGTCAAAAAAGCGGCGAGCAGTACTTC	TRBJ2-7	TRBV5-1	NA	NA
CASLVGRGPSREQFF	TGCGCCAGCCTAGTGGGGCGGGGGCCGAGTAGGGAGCAGTTCTTC	TRBJ2-1	TRBV5-1	NA	once
CTSSQDRDSEVSSNTGELFF	TGCACCAGCAGCCAAGACCGGGACAGTGAGGTTAGTTCGAACACCGGGGAGCTGTTTTTT	TRBJ2-2	TRBV1	NA	NA
CASSPGQSNQPQHF	TGTGCCAGCTCACCAGGCCAGAGCAATCAGCCCCAGCATTTT	TRBJ1-5	TRBV18	NA	NA
CSVRGIGISGRYNGYTF	TGCAGCGTTAGGGGGATAGGCATATCGGGACGATATAATGGCTACACCTTC	TRBJ1-2	TRBV29-1	NA	NA
CAWSVSNSYEQYF	TGTGCCTGGAGTGTTTCCAACTCCTACGAGCAGTACTTC	TRBJ2-7	TRBV30	NA	few
CASSRDMSTGELFF	TGCGCCAGCAGCAGGGACATGAGCACCGGGGAGCTGTTTTTT	TRBJ2-2	TRBV5-1	NA	NA
CASSSWTGGGDTQYF	TGCGCCAGCAGCTCATGGACAGGGGGGGGAGATACGCAGTATTTT	TRBJ2-3	TRBV5-1	TRBD1	NA
CASSVATGGSLNEQFF	TGTGCCAGCAGCGTAGCTACGGGGGGCAGCCTTAATGAGCAGTTCTTC	TRBJ2-1	TRBV9	NA	NA
CASSLRDRGPTDTQYF	TGTGCCAGCAGTTTAAGGGACAGGGGGCCCACAGATACGCAGTATTTT	TRBJ2-3	TRBV27	TRBD1	NA
CASYSSSFSGANVLTF	TGTGCCAGCTACAGTTCGAGCTTCTCTGGGGCCAACGTCCTGACTTTC	TRBJ2-6	TRBV28	NA	NA
CASSPPSRGLYNEQFF	TGTGCCAGCTCACCGCCGTCCAGGGGGCTATACAATGAGCAGTTCTTC	TRBJ2-1	TRBV18	TRBD1	NA
CATWVFGRAGDTQYF	TGTGCCACTTGGGTCTTTGGGAGGGCTGGAGATACGCAGTATTTT	TRBJ2-3	TRBV2	TRBD2	once
CASGYTGALDTYEQYF	TGCGCCAGCGGGTATACAGGGGCCTTAGACACCTACGAGCAGTACTTC	TRBJ2-7	TRBV5-1	TRBD1	NA
CASRWANTGELFF	TGTGCCAGCAGATGGGCCAACACCGGGGAGCTGTTTTTT	TRBJ2-2	TRBV7-9	NA	NA
CATFRGDTEAFF	TGTGCCACTTTCCGGGGGGACACTGAAGCTTTCTTT	TRBJ1-1	TRBV6-1	NA	NA
CASSISRVYEQYF	TGTGCCAGTAGTATATCCAGGGTCTACGAGCAGTACTTC	TRBJ2-7	TRBV19	NA	NA
CASSSQGTSGSLYF	TGTGCCAGCAGCTCGCAAGGGACTAGCGGGAGTTTGTATTTT	TRBJ2-3	TRBV7-9	TRBD2	few
CASSPPRGSGNTIYF	TGTGCCAGCTCACCACCGCGGGGCTCTGGAAACACCATATATTTT	TRBJ1-3	TRBV18	NA	once
CASALTAGASSGNTIYF	TGTGCCAGCGCTCTAACGGCAGGGGCCTCCTCTGGAAACACCATATATTTT	TRBJ1-3	TRBV27	NA	NA
CASSLNGVGLSGNTIYF	TGTGCCAGCAGCTTAAACGGGGTTGGACTCTCTGGAAACACCATATATTTT	TRBJ1-3	TRBV7-3	NA	NA
CASTFNVAMNTEAFF	TGTGCCAGCACCTTCAACGTTGCGATGAACACTGAAGCTTTCTTT	TRBJ1-1	TRBV28	NA	NA
CAISDDRTAHGEAFF	TGTGCCATCAGTGATGACAGAACAGCACACGGTGAAGCTTTCTTT	TRBJ1-1	TRBV10-3	NA	NA
CASSPPQRIGEQYF	TGTGCCAGCTCACCACCACAGAGAATTGGGGAGCAGTACTTC	TRBJ2-7	TRBV18	NA	NA
CAIDSGRSYNEQFF	TGTGCCATCGATAGCGGGAGGTCCTACAATGAGCAGTTCTTC	TRBJ2-1	TRBV10-3	TRBD2	NA
CASSPLGSGREQYF	TGTGCCAGCAGTCCGCTGGGGAGTGGGCGCGAGCAGTACTTC	TRBJ2-7	TRBV27	NA	NA
CASSLAQLAGGGNEQFF	TGTGCCAGCAGCTTAGCGCAGTTAGCGGGAGGGGGCAATGAGCAGTTCTTC	TRBJ2-1	TRBV7-2	TRBD2	few
CSVPVTGSYGYTF	TGCAGCGTCCCCGTCACAGGGAGCTATGGCTACACCTTC	TRBJ1-2	TRBV29-1	NA	NA
CASSRPRGSGIFNEQFF	TGTGCCAGCAGCCGACCAAGGGGTAGCGGGATTTTCAATGAGCAGTTCTTC	TRBJ2-1	TRBV7-6	TRBD2	NA
CASSLEGQGTDTQYF	TGTGCCAGCAGCTTAGAGGGACAGGGGACAGATACGCAGTATTTT	TRBJ2-3	TRBV7-9	TRBD1	NA
CASSLGGLNTEAFF	TGTGCCAGCAGCTTGGGAGGGTTGAACACTGAAGCTTTCTTT	TRBJ1-1	TRBV5-4	NA	NA
CASSLGPGSYEQYF	TGCGCCAGCAGCCTAGGGCCGGGATCCTACGAGCAGTACTTC	TRBJ2-7	TRBV5-1	NA	NA
CASSILQGQGGYTF	TGTGCCAGTAGTATCCTCCAGGGCCAGGGCGGCTACACCTTC	TRBJ1-2	TRBV19	NA	NA
CASSVTGRRTGNTIYF	TGTGCCAGCAGCGTCACAGGGCGGAGGACTGGAAACACCATATATTTT	TRBJ1-3	TRBV9	NA	NA
CSARQGAAFF	TGCAGTGCTAGACAGGGGGCAGCTTTCTTT	TRBJ1-1	TRBV20-1	TRBD1	NA
CASSPIEVLGSEAFF	TGTGCCAGCAGCCCGATCGAGGTGTTAGGCTCTGAAGCTTTCTTT	TRBJ1-1	TRBV2	NA	NA
CASSGGLPQETQYF	TGTGCCAGCAGTGGGGGACTACCCCAAGAGACCCAGTACTTC	TRBJ2-5	TRBV27	TRBD2	NA
CASSLTPGGAVAEAFF	TGCGCCAGCAGCTTGACCCCAGGGGGCGCGGTGGCTGAAGCTTTCTTT	TRBJ1-1	TRBV5-1	TRBD1	NA
CASSLAADNEQFF	TGTGCCAGCAGCTTAGCGGCTGACAATGAGCAGTTCTTC	TRBJ2-1	TRBV7-9	NA	NA
CASSFLDRYTGELFF	TGCGCCAGCAGTTTCCTGGACAGATACACCGGGGAGCTGTTTTTT	TRBJ2-2	TRBV28	NA	few
CASSQDASGRERNEQFF	TGCGCCAGCAGCCAAGACGCTAGCGGGAGGGAAAGGAATGAGCAGTTCTTC	TRBJ2-1	TRBV4-1	TRBD2	NA
CASSLEGVNYGYTF	TGTGCCAGCAGCTTGGAGGGGGTCAACTATGGCTACACCTTC	TRBJ1-2	TRBV5-8	NA	NA
CASSRDSLSRYEQYF	TGTGCCAGCAGCCGGGACAGCTTAAGCCGCTACGAGCAGTACTTC	TRBJ2-7	TRBV5-4	TRBD1	few
CASSPWEDTFQETQYF	TGTGCCAGCTCACCCTGGGAGGACACCTTCCAAGAGACCCAGTACTTC	TRBJ2-5	TRBV18	NA	NA
CATSDRGPYSGQYF	TGTGCCACCTCCGACAGGGGACCGTACTCGGGGCAGTACTTC	TRBJ2-7	TRBV19	TRBD1	NA
CASGPGGGRQPQHF	TGTGCCAGCGGCCCTGGAGGAGGGCGACAGCCCCAGCATTTT	TRBJ1-5	TRBV6-5	NA	once
CSVYLAGGYSDTQYF	TGCAGCGTTTATCTAGCGGGAGGGTACTCAGATACGCAGTATTTT	TRBJ2-3	TRBV29-1	TRBD2	NA
CAISESPWTGYGYTF	TGTGCCATCAGTGAGTCCCCTTGGACAGGGTATGGCTACACCTTC	TRBJ1-2	TRBV10-3	TRBD1	NA
CASSPGTASYNEQFF	TGTGCCAGCTCACCGGGGACAGCCTCCTACAATGAGCAGTTCTTC	TRBJ2-1	TRBV18	TRBD1	NA
CASSPGTLVKSYEQYF	TGTGCCAGCAGTCCCGGGACATTGGTGAAATCCTACGAGCAGTACTTC	TRBJ2-7	TRBV28	NA	once
CASSLGPIGNQPQHF	TGTGCCAGCAGCTTGGGGCCCATTGGCAATCAGCCCCAGCATTTT	TRBJ1-5	TRBV5-8	NA	few
CASSSAGVEGTQYF	TGTGCCAGCAGTTCAGCGGGAGTTGAAGGGACCCAGTACTTC	TRBJ2-5	TRBV28	TRBD2	NA